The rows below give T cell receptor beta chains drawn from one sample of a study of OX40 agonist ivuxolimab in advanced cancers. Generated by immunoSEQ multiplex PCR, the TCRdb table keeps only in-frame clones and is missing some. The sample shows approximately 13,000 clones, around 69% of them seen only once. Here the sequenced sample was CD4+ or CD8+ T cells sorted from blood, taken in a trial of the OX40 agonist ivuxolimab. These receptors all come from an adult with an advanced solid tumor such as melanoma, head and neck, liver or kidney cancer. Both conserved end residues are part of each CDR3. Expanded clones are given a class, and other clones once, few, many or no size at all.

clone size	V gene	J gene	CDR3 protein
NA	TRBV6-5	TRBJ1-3	CASSPSSGNTIYF
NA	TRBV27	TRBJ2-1	CASTVAGPYNEQFF
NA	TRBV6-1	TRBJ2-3	CASSEGVRGTDTQYF
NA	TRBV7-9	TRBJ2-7	CASSAGLSYEQYF
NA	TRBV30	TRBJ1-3	CASRPSGSSGNTIYF
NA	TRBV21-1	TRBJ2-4	CASSKGGGVGSKNIQYF
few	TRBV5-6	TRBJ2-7	CASSSPLRRVFYEQYF
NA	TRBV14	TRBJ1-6	CASSRQVLNSPLHF
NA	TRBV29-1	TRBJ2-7	CSVPSGGSGRTNEQYF
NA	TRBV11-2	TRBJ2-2	CASSFSVRAPNTGELFF
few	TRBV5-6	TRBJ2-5	CASSQGETQYF
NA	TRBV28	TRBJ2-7	CASSLAGVSYEQYF
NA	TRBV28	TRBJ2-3	CASSFAVRDFHLGTDTQYF
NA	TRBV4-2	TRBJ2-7	CASSQEGQGLSNFYEQYF
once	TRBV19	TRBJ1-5	CASRDRTHQPQHF
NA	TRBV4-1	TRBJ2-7	CASSQVSPGSHEQYF
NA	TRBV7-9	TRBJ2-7	CASSLVTPTGLKPYEQYF
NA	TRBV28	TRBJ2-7	CASSFGQAGNEQYF
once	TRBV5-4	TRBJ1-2	CASLKCPGKTYGYTF
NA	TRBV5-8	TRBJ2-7	CASSQDGTGGSYEQYF
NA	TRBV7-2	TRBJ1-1	CASSFSRGRTEAFF
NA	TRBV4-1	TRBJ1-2	CASKSEGAFHGYTF
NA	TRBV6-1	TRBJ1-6	CASSESDRPNSPLHF
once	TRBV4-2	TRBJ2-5	CASSPETGEETQYF
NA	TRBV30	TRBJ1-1	CAWSERTGGTEAFF
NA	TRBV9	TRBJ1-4	CASSLGWEEKLFF
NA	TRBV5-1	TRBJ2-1	CASRHGTRGYNEQFF
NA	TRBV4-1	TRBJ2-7	CASSQDIIQGTYEQYF
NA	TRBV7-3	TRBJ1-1	CASSPGGRNTEAFF
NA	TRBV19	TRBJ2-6	CASSTWVGRYSGANVLTF
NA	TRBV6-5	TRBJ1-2	CASSYSGGYGYTF
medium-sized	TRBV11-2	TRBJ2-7	CASSLELTYEQYF
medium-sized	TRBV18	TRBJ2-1	CASSPANSATNEQFF
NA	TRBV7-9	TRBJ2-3	CASSPYVGIDTQYF
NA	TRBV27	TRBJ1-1	CASKTTLGTEAFF
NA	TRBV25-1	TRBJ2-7	CASDGGTYEQYF
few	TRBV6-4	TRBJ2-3	CASSEGATDTQYF
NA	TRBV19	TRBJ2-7	CASSWNRESYEQYF
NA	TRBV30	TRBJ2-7	CAWMAGHEQYF
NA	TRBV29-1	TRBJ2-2	CSVLIPDRNTGELFF
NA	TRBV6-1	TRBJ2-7	CASSEEGLLLDEQYF
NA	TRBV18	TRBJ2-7	CASSEWTASYEQYF
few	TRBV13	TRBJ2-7	CATGLNEQYF
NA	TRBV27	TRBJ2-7	CASSSVGFSGRMREQYF
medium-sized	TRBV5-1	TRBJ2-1	CASSLGAGTSIGLSYNEQFF
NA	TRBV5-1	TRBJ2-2	CASKDSGANTGELFF
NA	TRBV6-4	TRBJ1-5	CASSDTLGGQPQHF
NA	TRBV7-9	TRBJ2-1	CASSSFPGQGWGEQFF
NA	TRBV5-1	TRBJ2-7	CASKDRNAYEQYF
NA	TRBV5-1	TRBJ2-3	CASSWPATSTDTQYF
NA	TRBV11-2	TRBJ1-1	CASSGANTEAFF
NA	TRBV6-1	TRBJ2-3	CASTGLAGGGDTQYF
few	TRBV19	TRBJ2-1	CASSWSGLAGVGTYNEQFF
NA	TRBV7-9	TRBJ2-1	CASSLGSGRLNEQFF
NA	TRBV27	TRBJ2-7	CASSPYEQYF